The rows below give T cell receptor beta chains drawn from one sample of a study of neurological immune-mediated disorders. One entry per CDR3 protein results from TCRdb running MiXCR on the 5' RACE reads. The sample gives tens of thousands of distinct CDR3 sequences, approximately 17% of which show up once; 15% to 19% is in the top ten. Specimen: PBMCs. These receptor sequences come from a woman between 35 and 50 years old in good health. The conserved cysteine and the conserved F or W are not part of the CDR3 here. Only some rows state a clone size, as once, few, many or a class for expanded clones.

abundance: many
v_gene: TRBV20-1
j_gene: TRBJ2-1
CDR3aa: SASRDREDEQF

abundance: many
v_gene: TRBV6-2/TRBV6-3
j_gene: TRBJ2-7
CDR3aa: ASSYFRGSYEQY

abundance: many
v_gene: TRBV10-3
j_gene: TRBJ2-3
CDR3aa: AISEPSGGADTQY

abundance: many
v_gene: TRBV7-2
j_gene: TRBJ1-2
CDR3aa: ASSLDSYGYT

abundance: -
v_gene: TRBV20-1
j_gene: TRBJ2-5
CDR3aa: SAWVGETQD

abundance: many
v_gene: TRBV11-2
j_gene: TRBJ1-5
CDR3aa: ASSLVEGEAQPQH

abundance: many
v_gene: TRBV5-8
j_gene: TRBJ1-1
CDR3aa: ASSLATGGYTEAF

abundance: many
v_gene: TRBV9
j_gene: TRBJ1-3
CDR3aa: ASSEGGNTIY

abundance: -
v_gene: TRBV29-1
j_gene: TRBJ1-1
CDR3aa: SVAPRAVNTEAF

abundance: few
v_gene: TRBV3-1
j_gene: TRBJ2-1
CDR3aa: ASSQDLGGAYNEQF

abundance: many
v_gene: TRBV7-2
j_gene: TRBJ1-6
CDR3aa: ASSLFPSIMYSPLH

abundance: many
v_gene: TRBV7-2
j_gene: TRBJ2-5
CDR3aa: ASSSRGRMETQY

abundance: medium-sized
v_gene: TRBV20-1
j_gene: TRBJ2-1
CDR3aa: SARIVGGDLYNEQF

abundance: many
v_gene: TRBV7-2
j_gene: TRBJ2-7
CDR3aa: ASRNRDTPMYEQY

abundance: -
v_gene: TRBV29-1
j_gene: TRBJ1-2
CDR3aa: SVGGAGAYGYT

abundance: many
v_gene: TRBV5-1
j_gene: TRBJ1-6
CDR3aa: ASSLGQDNSPLH

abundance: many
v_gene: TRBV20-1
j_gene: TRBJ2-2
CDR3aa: SARDQRGGRRTGELF

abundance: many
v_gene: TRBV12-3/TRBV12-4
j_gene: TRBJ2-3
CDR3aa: ASRRDRVTDTQY

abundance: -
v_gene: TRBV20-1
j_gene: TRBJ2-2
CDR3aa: SVQRRWGETGELF

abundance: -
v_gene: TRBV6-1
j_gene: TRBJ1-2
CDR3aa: ASSPIDRDDYCYT

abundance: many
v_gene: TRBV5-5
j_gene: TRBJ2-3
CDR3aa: ASSLEAGENTDTQY

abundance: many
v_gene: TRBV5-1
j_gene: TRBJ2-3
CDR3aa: ASSLPSGGSGGAPSTDTQY

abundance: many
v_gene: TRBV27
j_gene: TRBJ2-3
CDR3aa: ASSLTSPPDTQY

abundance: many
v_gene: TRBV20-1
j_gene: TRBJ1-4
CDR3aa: SARAPRGGAEKLF

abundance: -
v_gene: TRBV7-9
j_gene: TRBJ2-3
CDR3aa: ASSHQRGTDTQY

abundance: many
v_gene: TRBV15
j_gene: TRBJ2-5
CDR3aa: ATQGQRQETQY

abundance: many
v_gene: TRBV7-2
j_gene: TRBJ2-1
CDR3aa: ASSESVRSYNEQF

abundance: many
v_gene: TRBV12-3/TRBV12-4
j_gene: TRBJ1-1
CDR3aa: ASSDRGPTEAF

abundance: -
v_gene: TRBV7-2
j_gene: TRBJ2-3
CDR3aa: ASSSRRGASTDKQY

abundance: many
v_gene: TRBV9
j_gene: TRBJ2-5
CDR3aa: ASSDGTSGGASETQY

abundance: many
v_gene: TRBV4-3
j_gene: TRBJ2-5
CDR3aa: ASSQDLQGQETQY

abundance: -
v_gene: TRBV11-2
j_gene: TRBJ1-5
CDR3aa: ASSLATGANQPQH

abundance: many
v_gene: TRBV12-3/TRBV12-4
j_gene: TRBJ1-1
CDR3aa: ASSRKASGGNTEAF

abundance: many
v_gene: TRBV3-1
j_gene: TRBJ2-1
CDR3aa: ASSGGNEQF

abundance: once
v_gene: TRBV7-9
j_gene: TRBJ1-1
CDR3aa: ASSLRQGAMTEAF

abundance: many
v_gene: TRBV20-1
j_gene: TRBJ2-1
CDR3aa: SALAGGPGNNEQF

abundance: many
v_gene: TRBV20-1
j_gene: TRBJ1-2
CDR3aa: SATSGQEGYT

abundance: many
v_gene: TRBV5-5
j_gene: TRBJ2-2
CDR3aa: ASSLEVVRGATGELF

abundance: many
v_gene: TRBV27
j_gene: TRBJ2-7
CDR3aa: ASSLKYEQY

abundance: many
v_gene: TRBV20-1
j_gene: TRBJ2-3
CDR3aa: TTTSEEGDTQY

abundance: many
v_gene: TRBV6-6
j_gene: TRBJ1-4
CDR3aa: ASTGGGNEKLF

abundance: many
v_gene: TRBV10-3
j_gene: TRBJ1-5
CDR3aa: AACRDPDQPQH

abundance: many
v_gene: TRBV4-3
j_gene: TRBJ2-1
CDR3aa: ASSQELAGGYSSYNEQF

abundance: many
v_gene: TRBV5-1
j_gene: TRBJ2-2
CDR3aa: ASSSLGDRTFGTGELF

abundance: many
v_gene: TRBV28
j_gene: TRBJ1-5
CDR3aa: ASSFPGLIVQPQH

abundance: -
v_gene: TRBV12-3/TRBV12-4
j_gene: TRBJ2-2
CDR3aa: ASSAYGGGTGELF

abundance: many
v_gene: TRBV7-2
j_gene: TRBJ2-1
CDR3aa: ASSPRQGRDNEQF

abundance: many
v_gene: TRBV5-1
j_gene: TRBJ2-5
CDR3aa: ASSWAGGRETQY

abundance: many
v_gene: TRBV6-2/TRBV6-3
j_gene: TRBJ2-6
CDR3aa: ASSYVKAGFLSGANVLT

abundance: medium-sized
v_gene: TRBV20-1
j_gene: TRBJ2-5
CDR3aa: SAGPSGGAGGTQY

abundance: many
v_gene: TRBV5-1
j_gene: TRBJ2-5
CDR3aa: ASSHGGGVRETQY

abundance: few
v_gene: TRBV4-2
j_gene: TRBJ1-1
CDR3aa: ASSQTRGGNTEAF

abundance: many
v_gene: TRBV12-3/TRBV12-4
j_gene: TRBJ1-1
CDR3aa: ASRPGPQDTEAF

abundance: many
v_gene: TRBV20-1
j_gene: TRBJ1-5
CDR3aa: SARGPGRGNQPQH